These 15 T cell receptor beta chains were all obtained from the same sample, sequenced in a study of cytomegalovirus exposure and HLA in healthy donors. The PCR made use of 60 Vbeta and 13 Jbeta primers. Measured with immunoSEQ multiplex PCR; TCRdb has only the in-frame clones, and not every one. This sample yields some 30,000 clones, of which 35% to 55% are seen a single time; approximately 2% belongs to the top ten. The source material was PBMCs. The receptors stem from a woman in her fifties or sixties in good health and CMV-seronegative.

V gene TRBV19 combines with J gene TRBJ2-3; 10 nucleotides line up with TRBD2. The CDR3 has 16 residues. The V gene end was trimmed by 3 bases and the J gene end by 5 bases; junction bases not matched to a gene: 8. The germline V gene has CDR1 LNHDA and CDR2 SQIVND (reference sequence). CDR3 sequence reads: CASSMQRGGLQDTQYF. CDR3 DNA: TGTGCCAGTAGTATGCAGCGGGGGGGTTTACAAGATACGCAGTATTTT.

The table lists this clone with a few counts. V gene TRBV13 combines with J gene TRBJ1-2; TRBD1 is a possible D gene (5 bases). This CDR3 spans 14 amino acids. Germline V gives CDR1 PRHDT, CDR2 FYEKMQ (reference sequence). V lost 5 bases and J 3 bases, leaving 13 bases between the germline ends. CDR3: CASSPRQQYYGYTF. CDR3 nucleotide sequence: TGTGCCAGCAGCCCAAGACAGCAGTACTATGGCTACACCTTC.

The V gene is TRBV9, the J gene TRBJ1-5, with 8 bases fitting TRBD1. Germline-derived CDR1 and CDR2 are SGDLS and YYNGEE. The CDR3 extends over 15 amino acids. V was clipped by 0 bases and J by 7 bases; unmatched bases: 6. The CDR3 reads CASSVDGQGGQPQHF. The CDR3 DNA reads TGTGCCAGCAGCGTAGATGGACAGGGCGGCCAGCCCCAGCATTTT. Full variable domain (outside the CDR3, taken from reference TRBV9 and TRBJ1-5): DSGVTQTPKHLITATGQRVTLRCSPRSGDLSVYWYQQSLDQGLQFLIQYYNGEERAKGNILERFSAQQFPDLHSELNLSSLELGDSALYFCASSVDGQGGQPQHFGDGTRLSIL.

This clone has only a few counts. The V and J genes are TRBV15 and TRBJ2-3; 8 nucleotides match TRBD2. Per the germline V gene, CDR1 is LNHNV and CDR2 is YYDKDF (reference sequence). The CDR3 has 19 residues. The V gene end was trimmed by 0 bases and the J gene end by 4 bases; junction bases not matched to a gene: 15. The DNA of the CDR3 is TGTGCCACCAGCAGAGAGAACCTGGGGACTAGTGGCCTCGCAGATACGCAGTATTTT. Its protein is CATSRENLGTSGLADTQYF.

This chain connects TRBV10-1 to TRBJ1-5; 7 bases agree with TRBD1. Germline CDR1 WNHNN, CDR2 SYGVQD (reference sequence). This CDR3 region has 16 residues. The V segment lost 4 bases and the J segment 2 bases; nucleotides outside the gene matches: 8. This CDR3 is CASSAKGQWGNQPQHF. Here the CDR3 DNA reads TGCGCCAGCAGTGCAAAGGGACAGTGGGGCAATCAGCCCCAGCATTTT.

This sequence joins TRBV12-5 and TRBJ2-5; unclear D gene. The CDR3 runs to 17 residues. Germline V gene lookup returns CDR1 LGHNT and CDR2 FRNRAP. V gave up 0 bases and J gave up 1 base, with 15 bases separating them. In nucleotides, the CDR3 is TGTGCTAGTGGTTTGGTAGTTGGCCCGAGCGTCCAAGAGACCCAGTACTTC. Encoded protein: CASGLVVGPSVQETQYF. Full variable domain (rest looked up from reference TRBV12-5 and TRBJ2-5): DARVTQTPRHKVTEMGQEVTMRCQPILGHNTVFWYRQTMMQGLELLAYFRNRAPLDDSGMPKDRFSAEMPDATLATLKIQPSEPRDSAVYFCASGLVVGPSVQETQYFGPGTRLLVL.

V gene TRBV7-2 combines with J gene TRBJ2-5; no firm D call. V lost 1 base and J 5 bases, leaving 5 bases between the germline ends. The CDR3 runs to 12 residues. The V gene's germline CDR1 is SGHTA and CDR2 FQGNSA. The CDR3 spells CASSLVRETQYF. For the CDR3, the DNA is TGTGCCAGCAGCTTAGTTCGGGAGACCCAGTACTTC.

J is TRBJ1-2 and V is TRBV30; TRBD1 aligns across 8 bases. The V and J ends lost 2 bases and 8 bases, in that order; junction bases with no gene match: 7. There are 13 residues in the CDR3. Germline V gives CDR1 GTSNPN, CDR2 SVGIG (reference sequence). In nucleotides, the CDR3 is TGTGCCTGGAGTAGCTCCAGGGGGCGAGGCTACACCTTC. Translation: CAWSSSRGRGYTF.

The chain combines TRBV10-1 with TRBJ2-1; D may be TRBD2 (6 bases). Trimming stripped 2 bases from V and 4 bases from J, with 9 bases between. Germline V gene sequence: CDR1 WNHNN, CDR2 SYGVQD (reference sequence). This CDR3 contains 14 residues. Here the CDR3 DNA reads TGCGCCAGCAGTGAGAGGGACTCTTACAATGAGCAGTTCTTC. This codes for CASSERDSYNEQFF.

J is TRBJ2-2 and V is TRBV15; D possibly corresponds to TRBD2 (5 bases). Trimming stripped 0 bases from V and 5 bases from J, with 10 bases between. This CDR3 is built from 15 residues. The germline gives CDR1 LNHNV, CDR2 YYDKDF (reference sequence). CDR3 DNA sequence: TGTGCCACCAGCAGAGATGGGCCGGGGACCGGGGAGCTGTTTTTT. Protein product: CATSRDGPGTGELFF.

The chain carries TRBV6-5 and TRBJ1-5, with 8 positions matching TRBD1. Germline V CDR1 and CDR2: MNHEY, SVGAGI. This CDR3 is built from 14 residues. Unmatched junction bases numbered 4, after V lost 6 bases and J lost 3 bases. CDR3 region: CASRRDRHNQPQHF. CDR3 DNA: TGTGCCAGCAGACGGGACAGGCACAATCAGCCCCAGCATTTT.

The V and J genes are TRBV28 and TRBJ2-5, with TRBD2 as a possible D gene (6 bases). This CDR3 region has 13 residues. The ends were cut back, 2 bases at V and 2 bases at J, with 6 bases in the middle. Germline CDR1 and CDR2: MDHEN and SYDVKM. CDR3 bases: TGTGCCAGCAGTTTAGGGGGGCAAGAGACCCAGTACTTC. It yields the protein CASSLGGQETQYF.

This chain joins TRBV5-1 and TRBJ2-1; 11 nucleotides line up with TRBD1. Germline CDR1 reads SGHRS; CDR2 reads YFSETQ. V dropped 4 bases and J dropped 9; count of bases not matched to a gene: 12. The CDR3 length is 16 residues. CDR3 region: CASSNSGTGGMGEQFF. The CDR3 DNA is TGCGCCAGCAGCAACTCCGGGACAGGGGGTATGGGTGAGCAGTTCTTC.

Only a few counts were recorded for this clone. The V gene is TRBV11-2, the J gene TRBJ1-4; D is possibly TRBD1 (5 bases). V was cut by 5 bases and J by 7 bases, with 11 bases left in between. The germline V gene has CDR1 SGHAT and CDR2 FQNNGV. The CDR3 is 13 amino acids. The CDR3 DNA sequence: TGTGCCAGCAGCCCAATTAGGGGTGAAAAACTGTTTTTT. It is translated as CASSPIRGEKLFF.

V and J are TRBV6-5 and TRBJ2-3, with D maybe TRBD2 (5 bases). This CDR3 has 14 residues. Trimming shortened V by 4 bases and J by 4 bases, and 12 bases separated the two germline ends. Germline lookup yields CDR1 MNHEY and CDR2 SVGAGI. The CDR3 DNA reads as TGTGCCAGCAGTTTTACCCGGGATCCAGATACGCAGTATTTT. This translates into CASSFTRDPDTQYF.